This T cell receptor beta chain was identified in a study of radiotherapy plus CTLA-4 blockade in lung cancer. Deletions cut 3 bases from V and 7 bases from J, with 9 bases between. The germline CDR1 and CDR2 sequences are MDHEN and SYDVKM. The CDR3 has 13 amino acids. Profiled with immunoSEQ multiplex PCR; TCRdb holds only in-frame clones, not every one. The sample has 80,000 or so clones, 60% to 85% seen once. The sample holds a few counts of this clone. The TCR comes from a human donor with non-small cell lung cancer whose response to radiotherapy plus ipilimumab could not be evaluated. Some clones in this sample may be carry-over from other donors' samples. The source material was peripheral blood, sampled from a patient treated with radiotherapy plus ipilimumab. The rearrangement uses TRBV28 and TRBJ2-2, with TRBD2 as a possible D gene (6 bases). CDR3 sequence reads: CASSFRGSGELFF. DNA for the CDR3: TGTGCCAGCAGTTTTCGGGGGAGCGGGGAGCTGTTTTTT.